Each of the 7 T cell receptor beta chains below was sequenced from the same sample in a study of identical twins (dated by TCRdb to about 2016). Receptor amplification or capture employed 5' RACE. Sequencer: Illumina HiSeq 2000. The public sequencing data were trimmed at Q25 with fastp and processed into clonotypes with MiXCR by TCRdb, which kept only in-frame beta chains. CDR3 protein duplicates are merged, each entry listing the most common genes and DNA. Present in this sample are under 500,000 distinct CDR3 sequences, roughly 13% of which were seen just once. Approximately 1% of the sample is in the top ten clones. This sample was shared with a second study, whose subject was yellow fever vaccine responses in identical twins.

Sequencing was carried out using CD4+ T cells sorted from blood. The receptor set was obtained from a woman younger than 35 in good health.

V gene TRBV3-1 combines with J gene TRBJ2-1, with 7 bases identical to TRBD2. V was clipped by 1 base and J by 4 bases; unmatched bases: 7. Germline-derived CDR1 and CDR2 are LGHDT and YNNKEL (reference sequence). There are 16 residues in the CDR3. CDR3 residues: CASSQASGTTYNEQFF. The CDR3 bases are TGTGCCAGCAGCCAAGCTTCCGGGACTACATACAATGAGCAGTTCTTC.

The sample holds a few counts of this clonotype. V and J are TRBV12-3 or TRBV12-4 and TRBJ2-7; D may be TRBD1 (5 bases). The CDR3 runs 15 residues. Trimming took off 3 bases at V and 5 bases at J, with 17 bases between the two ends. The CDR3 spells CASSLGQGRYDEQYF. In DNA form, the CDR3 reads TGTGCCAGCAGTTTGGGCCAGGGCCGCTACGACGAGCAGTACTTC.

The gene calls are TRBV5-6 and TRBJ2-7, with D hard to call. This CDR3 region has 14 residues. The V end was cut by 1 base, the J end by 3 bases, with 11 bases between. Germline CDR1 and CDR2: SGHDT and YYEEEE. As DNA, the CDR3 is TGTGCCAGCAGCTTGTACACCTTTCTCTACGAGCAGTACTTC. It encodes CASSLYTFLYEQYF.

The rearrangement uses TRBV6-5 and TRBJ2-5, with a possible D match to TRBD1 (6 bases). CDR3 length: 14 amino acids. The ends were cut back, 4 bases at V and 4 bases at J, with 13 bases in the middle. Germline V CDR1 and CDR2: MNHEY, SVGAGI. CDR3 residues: CASSSWGLAETQYF. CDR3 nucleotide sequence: TGTGCCAGCAGTTCTTGGGGGCTCGCAGAGACCCAGTACTTC.

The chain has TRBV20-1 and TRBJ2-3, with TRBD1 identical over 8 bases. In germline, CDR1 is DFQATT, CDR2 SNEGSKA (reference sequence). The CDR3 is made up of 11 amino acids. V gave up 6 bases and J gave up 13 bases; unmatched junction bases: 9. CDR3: CSAPWGQVEYF. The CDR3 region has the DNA TGCAGTGCCCCCTGGGGACAGGTCGAGTATTTT.

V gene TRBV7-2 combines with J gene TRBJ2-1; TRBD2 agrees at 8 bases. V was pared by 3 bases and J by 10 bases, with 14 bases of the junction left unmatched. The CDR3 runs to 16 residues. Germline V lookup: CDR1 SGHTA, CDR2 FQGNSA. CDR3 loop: CASSLGSGVTGSEQFF. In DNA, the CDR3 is TGTGCCAGCAGCTTGGGTAGCGGGGTAACCGGGTCAGAGCAGTTCTTC.

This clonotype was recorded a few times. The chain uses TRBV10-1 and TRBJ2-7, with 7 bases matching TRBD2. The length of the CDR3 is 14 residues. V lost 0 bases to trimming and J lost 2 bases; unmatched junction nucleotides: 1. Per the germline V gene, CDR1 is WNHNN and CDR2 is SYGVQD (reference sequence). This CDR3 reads CASSESGTTYEQYF. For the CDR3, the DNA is TGCGCCAGCAGTGAGTCGGGGACTACCTACGAGCAGTACTTC.